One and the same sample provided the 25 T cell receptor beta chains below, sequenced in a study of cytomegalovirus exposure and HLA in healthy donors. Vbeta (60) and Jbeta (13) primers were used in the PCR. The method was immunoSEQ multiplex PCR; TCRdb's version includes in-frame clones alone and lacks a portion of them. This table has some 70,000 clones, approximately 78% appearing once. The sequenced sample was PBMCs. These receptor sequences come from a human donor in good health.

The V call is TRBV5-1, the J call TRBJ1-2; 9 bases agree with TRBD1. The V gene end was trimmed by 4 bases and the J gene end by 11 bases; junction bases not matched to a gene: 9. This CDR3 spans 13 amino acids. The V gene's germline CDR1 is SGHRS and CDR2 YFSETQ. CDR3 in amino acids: CASSQEGQGQYTF. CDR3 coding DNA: TGCGCCAGCAGCCAAGAGGGACAGGGTCAGTACACCTTC.

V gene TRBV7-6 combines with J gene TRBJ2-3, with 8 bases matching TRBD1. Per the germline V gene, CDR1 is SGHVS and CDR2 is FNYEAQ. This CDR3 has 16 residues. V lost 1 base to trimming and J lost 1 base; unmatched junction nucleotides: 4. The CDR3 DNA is TGTGCCAGCAGCTTAGGAGCGACAGGGGGCACAGATACGCAGTATTTT. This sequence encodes CASSLGATGGTDTQYF.

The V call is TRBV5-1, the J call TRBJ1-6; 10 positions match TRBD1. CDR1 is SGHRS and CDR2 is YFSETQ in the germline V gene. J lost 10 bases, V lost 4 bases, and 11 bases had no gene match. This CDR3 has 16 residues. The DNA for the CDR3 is TGCGCCAGCAGCCCTGGAGCCGGACAGGGGGTATCACCCCTCCACTTT. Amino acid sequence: CASSPGAGQGVSPLHF.

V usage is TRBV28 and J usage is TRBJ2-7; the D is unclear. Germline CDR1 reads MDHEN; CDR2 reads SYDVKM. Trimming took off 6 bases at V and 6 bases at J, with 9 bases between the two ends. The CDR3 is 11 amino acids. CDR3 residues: CASSHIAEQYF. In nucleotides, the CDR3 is TGTGCCAGCAGCCACATTGCCGAGCAGTACTTC.

CDR3 protein: CASSAQVARRLGYTF. Here the CDR3 DNA reads TGTGCCAGCAGCGCTCAGGTTGCCCGTCGATTAGGCTACACCTTC. This chain uses TRBV7-6 with TRBJ1-2; D gene uncertain. V was cut by 5 bases and J by 8 bases, with 21 bases left in between. This CDR3 spans 15 amino acids. The germline gives CDR1 SGHVS, CDR2 FNYEAQ. The full variable domain, in which reference TRBV7-6 and TRBJ1-2 provide the parts outside the CDR3, is GAGVSQSPRYKVTKRGQDVALRCDPISGHVSLYWYRQALGQGPEFLTYFNYEAQQDKSGLPNDRFSAERPEGSISTLTIQRTEQRDSAMYRCASSAQVARRLGYTFGSGTRLTVV.

CDR3 amino acids: CASSSSRQGLNTEAFF. For the CDR3, the DNA is TGTGCCAGCAGTTCCTCAAGACAGGGGCTTAACACTGAAGCTTTCTTT. The rearrangement links TRBV6-5 to TRBJ1-1, with TRBD1 matching 8 bases. CDR3 length: 16 residues. The germline V gene has CDR1 MNHEY and CDR2 SVGAGI. V shed 4 bases and J 2 bases; nucleotides not matched to a gene: 9.

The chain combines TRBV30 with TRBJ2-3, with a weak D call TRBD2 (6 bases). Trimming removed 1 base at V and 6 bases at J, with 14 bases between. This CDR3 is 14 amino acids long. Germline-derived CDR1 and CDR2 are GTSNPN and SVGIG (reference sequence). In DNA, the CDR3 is TGTGCCTGGAGTGAGGCCGGGGGATGGGATACGCAGTATTTT. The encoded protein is CAWSEAGGWDTQYF.

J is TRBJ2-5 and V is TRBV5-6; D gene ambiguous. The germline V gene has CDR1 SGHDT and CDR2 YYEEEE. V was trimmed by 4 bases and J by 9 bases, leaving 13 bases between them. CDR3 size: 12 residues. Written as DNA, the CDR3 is TGTGCCAGCAGCGCCAGTACCGCGGCCCAGTACTTC. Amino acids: CASSASTAAQYF. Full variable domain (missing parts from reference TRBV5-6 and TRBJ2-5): DAGVTQSPTHLIKTRGQQVTLRCSPKSGHDTVSWYQQALGQGPQFIFQYYEEEERQRGNFPDRFSGHQFPNYSSELNVNALLLGDSALYLCASSASTAAQYFGPGTRLLVL.

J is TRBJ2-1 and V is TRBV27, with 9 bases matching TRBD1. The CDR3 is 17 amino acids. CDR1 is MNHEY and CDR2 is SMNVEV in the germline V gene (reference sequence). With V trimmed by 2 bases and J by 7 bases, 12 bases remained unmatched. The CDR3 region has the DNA TGTGCCAGCAGTTTACCGTGGGGGACAGGGACAAGAAATGAGCAGTTCTTC. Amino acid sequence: CASSLPWGTGTRNEQFF.

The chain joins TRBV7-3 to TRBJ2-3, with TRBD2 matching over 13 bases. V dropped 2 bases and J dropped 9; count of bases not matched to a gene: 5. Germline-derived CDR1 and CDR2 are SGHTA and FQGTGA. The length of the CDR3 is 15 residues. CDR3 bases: TGTGCCAGCAGCTTAGGACTAGCGGGGGAACGGACGCAGTATTTT. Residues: CASSLGLAGERTQYF.

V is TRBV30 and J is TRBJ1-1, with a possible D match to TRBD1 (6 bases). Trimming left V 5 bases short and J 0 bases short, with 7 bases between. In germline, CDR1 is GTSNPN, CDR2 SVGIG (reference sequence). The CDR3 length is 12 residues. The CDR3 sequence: CAWDRLNTEAFF. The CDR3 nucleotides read TGTGCCTGGGACAGGTTGAACACTGAAGCTTTCTTT.

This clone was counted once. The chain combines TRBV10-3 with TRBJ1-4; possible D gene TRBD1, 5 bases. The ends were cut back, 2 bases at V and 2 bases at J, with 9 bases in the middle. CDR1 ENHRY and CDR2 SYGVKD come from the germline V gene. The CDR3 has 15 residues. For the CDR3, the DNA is TGTGCCATCAGTGAGCGGGGGACTACTAATGAAAAACTGTTTTTT. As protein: CAISERGTTNEKLFF.

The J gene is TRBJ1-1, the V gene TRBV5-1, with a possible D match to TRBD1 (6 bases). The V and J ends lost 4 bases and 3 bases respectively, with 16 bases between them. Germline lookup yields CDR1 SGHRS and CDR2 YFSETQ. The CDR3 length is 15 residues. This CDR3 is CASSRGAGMDTEAFF. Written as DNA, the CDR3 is TGCGCCAGCAGCCGGGGGGCAGGGATGGACACTGAAGCTTTCTTT.

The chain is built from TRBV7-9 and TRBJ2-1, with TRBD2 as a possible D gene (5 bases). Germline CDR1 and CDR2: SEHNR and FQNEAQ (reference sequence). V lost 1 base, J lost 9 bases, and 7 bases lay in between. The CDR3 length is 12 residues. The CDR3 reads CASSLGGGEQFF. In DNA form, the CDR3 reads TGTGCCAGCAGCTTAGGAGGAGGTGAGCAGTTCTTC. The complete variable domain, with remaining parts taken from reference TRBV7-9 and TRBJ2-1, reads DTGVSQNPRHKITKRGQNVTFRCDPISEHNRLYWYRQTLGQGPEFLTYFQNEAQLEKSRLLSDRFSAERPKGSFSTLEIQRTEQGDSAMYLCASSLGGGEQFFGPGTRLTVL.

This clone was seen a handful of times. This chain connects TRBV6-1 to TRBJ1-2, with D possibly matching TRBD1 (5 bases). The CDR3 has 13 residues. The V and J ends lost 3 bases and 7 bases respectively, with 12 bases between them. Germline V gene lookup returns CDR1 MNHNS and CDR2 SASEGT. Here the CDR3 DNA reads TGTGCCAGCAGTGACCAGGGTTCTCTTGGCTACACCTTC. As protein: CASSDQGSLGYTF.

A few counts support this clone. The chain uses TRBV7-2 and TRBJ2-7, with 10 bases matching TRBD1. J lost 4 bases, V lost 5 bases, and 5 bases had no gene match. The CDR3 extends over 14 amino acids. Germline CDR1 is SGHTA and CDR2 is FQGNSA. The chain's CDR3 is CASSPRTGGYEQYF. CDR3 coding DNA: TGTGCCAGCAGCCCGAGGACAGGGGGATACGAGCAGTACTTC.

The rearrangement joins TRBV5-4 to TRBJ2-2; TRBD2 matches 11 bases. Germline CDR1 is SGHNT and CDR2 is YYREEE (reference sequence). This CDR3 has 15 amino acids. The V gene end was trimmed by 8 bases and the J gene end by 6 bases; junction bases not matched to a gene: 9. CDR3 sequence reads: CASTLAGGPPGELFF. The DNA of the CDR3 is TGTGCCAGTACCTTAGCGGGGGGGCCTCCCGGGGAGCTGTTTTTT.

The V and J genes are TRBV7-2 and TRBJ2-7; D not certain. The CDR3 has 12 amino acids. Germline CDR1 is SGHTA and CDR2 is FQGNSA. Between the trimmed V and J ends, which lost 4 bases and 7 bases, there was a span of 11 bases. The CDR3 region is CASSSNNGEQYF. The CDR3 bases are TGTGCCAGCAGCTCAAACAACGGGGAGCAGTACTTC.

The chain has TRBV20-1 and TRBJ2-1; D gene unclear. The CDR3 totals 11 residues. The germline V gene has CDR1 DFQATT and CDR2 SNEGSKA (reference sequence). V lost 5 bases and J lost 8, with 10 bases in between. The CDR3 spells CSARLVDEQFF. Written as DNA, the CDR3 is TGCAGTGCTCGTTTAGTAGATGAGCAGTTCTTC.

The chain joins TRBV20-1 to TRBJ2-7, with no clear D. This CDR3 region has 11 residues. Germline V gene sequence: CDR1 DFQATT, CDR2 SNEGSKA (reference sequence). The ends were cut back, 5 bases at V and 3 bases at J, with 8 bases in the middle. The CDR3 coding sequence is TGCAGTGCTGCGAGAGACTACGAGCAGTACTTC. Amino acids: CSAARDYEQYF.

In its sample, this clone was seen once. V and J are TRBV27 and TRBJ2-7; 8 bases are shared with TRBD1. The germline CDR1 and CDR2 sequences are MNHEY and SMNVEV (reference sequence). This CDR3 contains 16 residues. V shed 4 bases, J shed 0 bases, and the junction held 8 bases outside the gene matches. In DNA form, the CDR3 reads TGTGCCAGCAGTTCCGCGCCGGGACAGGCCTCCTACGAGCAGTACTTC. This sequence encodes CASSSAPGQASYEQYF.

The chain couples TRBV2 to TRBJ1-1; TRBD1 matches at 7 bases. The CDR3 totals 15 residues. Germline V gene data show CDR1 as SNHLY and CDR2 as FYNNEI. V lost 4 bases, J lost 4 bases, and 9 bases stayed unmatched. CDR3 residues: CASSALRQGGTEAFF. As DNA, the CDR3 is TGTGCCAGCAGTGCCCTACGACAGGGAGGCACTGAAGCTTTCTTT.

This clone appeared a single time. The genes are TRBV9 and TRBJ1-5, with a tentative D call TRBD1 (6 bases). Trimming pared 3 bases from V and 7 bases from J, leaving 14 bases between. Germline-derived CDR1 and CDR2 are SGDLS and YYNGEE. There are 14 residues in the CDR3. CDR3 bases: TGTGCCAGCAGCGGTGGGGCAGGGGACCAGCCCCAGCATTTT. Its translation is CASSGGAGDQPQHF.

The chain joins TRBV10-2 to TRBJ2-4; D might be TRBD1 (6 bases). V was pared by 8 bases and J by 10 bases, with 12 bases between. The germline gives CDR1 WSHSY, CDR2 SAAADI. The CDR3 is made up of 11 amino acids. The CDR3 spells CASADGQIQYF. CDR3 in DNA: TGCGCCAGCGCGGACGGACAGATTCAGTACTTC.

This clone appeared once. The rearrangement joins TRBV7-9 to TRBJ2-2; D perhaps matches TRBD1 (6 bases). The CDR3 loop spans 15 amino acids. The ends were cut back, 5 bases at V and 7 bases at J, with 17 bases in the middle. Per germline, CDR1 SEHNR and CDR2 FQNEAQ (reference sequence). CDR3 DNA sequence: TGTGCCAGCAGCCGCGTGGCAGGGGTTTACGGGGAGCTGTTTTTT. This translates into CASSRVAGVYGELFF.